The rows below give T cell receptor beta chains drawn from one sample of a study of shared clonotypes between healthy human individuals. This table comes from immunoSEQ multiplex PCR, and its TCRdb copy is limited to in-frame clones, with some not included. The data hold some 470,000 clones, with about 79% observed a single time. Source material: PBMCs. The receptors shown here come from a woman between 40 and 50 years old in good health. Some clones in this sample may be carry-over from other donors' samples. Each CDR3 is given with its conserved first and last residue. The D gene is left open where the match is weak. Where a row states a size, it is once, few, many or the class of an expanded clone; other rows omit it.

j_call | d_call | clone_size | v_call | cdr3_nt | cdr3_aa
TRBJ1-3 | . | . | TRBV7-9 | TGTGCCAGCAGCTTCACAGGGACCTCCTCTGGAAACACCATATATTTT | CASSFTGTSSGNTIYF
TRBJ2-1 | TRBD1 | . | TRBV5-1 | TGCGCCAGCAGCTTGGTGGCAGGGGGTCTTGTCAGTGAGCAGTTCTTC | CASSLVAGGLVSEQFF
TRBJ2-2 | . | . | TRBV18 | TGTGCCAGCTCCCTGAGAGGGGATTCGAACACCGGGGAGCTGTTTTTT | CASSLRGDSNTGELFF
TRBJ2-1 | TRBD2 | . | TRBV7-8 | TGTGCCAGCAGCTCCCCGACTAGCGGGAGGGGAAATGAGCAGTTCTTC | CASSSPTSGRGNEQFF
TRBJ2-3 | . | . | TRBV7-6 | TGTGCCAGCAGCTTAAGTCTAGTCCCAGATACGCAGTATTTT | CASSLSLVPDTQYF
TRBJ2-7 | . | . | TRBV7-2 | TGTGCCAGCAGCTTACGTCACCCATCCTACGAGCAGTACTTC | CASSLRHPSYEQYF
TRBJ2-7 | . | . | TRBV4-2 | TGTGCCAGCAGCCAGAGGGGGGGGCGGGGCGTCTCCTACGAGCAGTACTTC | CASSQRGGRGVSYEQYF
TRBJ2-3 | TRBD2 | . | TRBV4-3 | TGCGCCAGCAGCCGGCGGGGGAGCACAGATACGCAGTATTTT | CASSRRGSTDTQYF
TRBJ1-3 | . | . | TRBV6-1 | TGTGCCAGCAGCGACGGGATTTCTGGAAACACCATATATTTT | CASSDGISGNTIYF
TRBJ2-5 | . | few | TRBV9 | TGTGCCAGCAGCCCGAGGGGCAACTTCCAAGAGACCCAGTACTTC | CASSPRGNFQETQYF
TRBJ1-1 | TRBD1 | . | TRBV19 | TGTGCCAGTAGTCTCCAGGGGGGCAACACTGAAGCTTTCTTT | CASSLQGGNTEAFF
TRBJ2-1 | TRBD2 | . | TRBV19 | TGTGCCAGTAGTACTATCATAGCGGGAGTAAACTACAATGAGCAGTTCTTC | CASSTIIAGVNYNEQFF
TRBJ2-6 | . | . | TRBV29-1 | TGCAGCGTTGTCCCCCTCTCTGGGGCCAACGTCCTGACTTTC | CSVVPLSGANVLTF
TRBJ2-7 | TRBD1 | . | TRBV27 | TGTGCCAGCAGTTTTGGGACAGGGCCCTACGAGCAGTACTTC | CASSFGTGPYEQYF
TRBJ1-1 | . | . | TRBV11-2 | TGTGCCAGCATCTCTCTCATAGGGGGTACTGAAGCTTTCTTT | CASISLIGGTEAFF
TRBJ2-7 | . | . | TRBV20-1 | TGCAGTGCTAGACCTTCCTACGAGCAGTACTTC | CSARPSYEQYF
TRBJ2-3 | TRBD2 | . | TRBV5-4 | TGTGCCAGCAGCTCGGGACTACGGGACACAGATACGCAGTATTTT | CASSSGLRDTDTQYF
TRBJ2-3 | . | few | TRBV4-2 | TGTGCCAGCAGCCAAGATTACGAAGGCCAGGATACGCAGTATTTT | CASSQDYEGQDTQYF
TRBJ1-1 | . | few | TRBV6-5 | TGTGCCAGCAGCACAACGACAGAAATGAACACTGAAGCTTTCTTT | CASSTTTEMNTEAFF
TRBJ2-7 | TRBD2 | few | TRBV30 | TGTGCCTGGAGTGTACTAGCGGGAGTAAGGTACGAGCAGTACTTC | CAWSVLAGVRYEQYF
TRBJ2-1 | . | . | TRBV11-2 | TGTGCCAGCAGCTCACACCTGAGCGCCCAGAGCTACAATGAGCAGTTCTTC | CASSSHLSAQSYNEQFF
TRBJ1-1 | . | . | TRBV18 | TGTGCCAGCTCACCACCGATTGGCAGGGCCACTGAAGCTTTCTTT | CASSPPIGRATEAFF
TRBJ2-7 | . | . | TRBV29-1 | TGCAGCGTTACAACAGTCTACGAGCAGTACTTC | CSVTTVYEQYF
TRBJ2-1 | TRBD2 | . | TRBV28 | TGTGCCACGGGGGGTTTTGACTACAATGAGCAGTTCTTC | CATGGFDYNEQFF
TRBJ2-7 | TRBD2 | . | TRBV15 | TGTGCCACCAGCAGAGTACTAGCGGGAGTGGGCGAGCAGTACTTC | CATSRVLAGVGEQYF
TRBJ2-3 | . | many | TRBV5-4 | TGTGCCAGCAGCTTGGATCCTGCCACAGATACGCAGTATTTT | CASSLDPATDTQYF
TRBJ1-1 | . | . | TRBV7-3 | TGTGCCAGCAGCTTAGGAGGCCCCACTGAAGCTTTCTTT | CASSLGGPTEAFF
TRBJ2-5 | . | . | TRBV4-2 | TGTGCCAGCAGCCAAGTAACAGAACAAGAGACCCAGTACTTC | CASSQVTEQETQYF
TRBJ2-1 | TRBD2 | . | TRBV2 | TGTGCCAGCTTGTTAGCGGGAGGGTTCAATGAGCAGTTCTTC | CASLLAGGFNEQFF
TRBJ2-3 | . | many | TRBV11-2 | TGTGCCAGCAGCTTAGGTACAGATACGCAGTATTTT | CASSLGTDTQYF
TRBJ2-7 | . | few | TRBV5-4 | TGTGCCAGCAGCTTGGGGGGAGGGGGATTCGAGCAGTACTTC | CASSLGGGGFEQYF
TRBJ1-2 | . | . | TRBV5-6 | TGTGCCAGCACCCCATTGCGCGGGATATATTCCTATGGCTACACCTTC | CASTPLRGIYSYGYTF
TRBJ2-7 | . | . | TRBV6-6 | TGTGCCAGCAGTTGGCGAGGCACAGGCTCCGAGCAGTACTTC | CASSWRGTGSEQYF
TRBJ2-2 | . | . | TRBV9 | TGTGCCAGCAGCCCTCTAGCCCGCGGCACCGGGGAGCTGTTTTTT | CASSPLARGTGELFF
TRBJ2-5 | . | . | TRBV29-1 | TGCAGCGTTAAATGGGGAGCGACGGAGACCCAGTACTTC | CSVKWGATETQYF
TRBJ1-2 | . | few | TRBV7-2 | TGTGCCAGCAGCCGCATCCCGCCCTCTTCGACTATGGGCTACACCTTC | CASSRIPPSSTMGYTF
TRBJ1-2 | . | once | TRBV7-4 | TGTGCCAGCAGCTTAGTGGGCAGGCCCATCTGGTATGGCTACACCTTC | CASSLVGRPIWYGYTF
TRBJ2-5 | TRBD2 | . | TRBV27 | TGTGCCAGCAGTTTCGTTAGCGGGGGGAGAGAGACCCAGTACTTC | CASSFVSGGRETQYF
TRBJ2-1 | . | . | TRBV7-2 | TGTGCCAGCAGCTTAGTAGGGTTTGACCAATACAATGAGCAGTTCTTC | CASSLVGFDQYNEQFF
TRBJ2-2 | . | . | TRBV6-5 | TGTGCCAGCAGTCGACAATTCTCGAACACCGGGGAGCTGTTTTTT | CASSRQFSNTGELFF
TRBJ2-7 | TRBD1 | . | TRBV7-2 | TGTGCCAGCAGCTTAGGGAGCAGGGACAGGATATCGTACGAGCAGTACTTC | CASSLGSRDRISYEQYF
TRBJ1-1 | . | few | TRBV19 | TGTGCCAGTAGTACCAAAGGGGTGGGGAACACTGAAGCTTTCTTT | CASSTKGVGNTEAFF